Listed below are T cell receptor beta chains from one sample, sequenced in a study of Ad26.COV2.S vaccination and SARS-CoV-2 variants. The assay was immunoSEQ multiplex PCR, and TCRdb's table has in-frame clones only and misses some. The sample has about 350,000 clones; 70% to 90% are singletons. This sample comprised peripheral blood, obtained in a trial of Ad26.COV2.S vaccine versus placebo. Every receptor here comes from a person between 18 and 65 years old who received the Ad26.COV2.S COVID-19 vaccine or a placebo. CDR3s include the opening cysteine and the closing phenylalanine or tryptophan. The D gene is left open where the match is weak. Part of the rows lack a size; the others show once, few, many or a class for expanded clones.

V	D	size	J	DNA	CDR3
TRBV7-2	NA	NA	TRBJ1-5	TGTGCCAGCAGCTTAAGGGTGGCCCTGGCTCAGCCCCAGCATTTT	CASSLRVALAQPQHF
TRBV9	NA	NA	TRBJ2-3	TGTGCCAGCAGCGTAGGGGAAGGGGATACGCAGTATTTT	CASSVGEGDTQYF
TRBV6-2/TRBV6-3	TRBD2	NA	TRBJ2-1	TGTGCCAGCAGTAAACCACAGTTAGCGGGAGCCTCCAATGAGCAGTTCTTC	CASSKPQLAGASNEQFF
TRBV14	NA	once	TRBJ2-7	TGTGCCAGCAGCCAAGCGGACTTGGGGGCCGAGCAGTACTTC	CASSQADLGAEQYF
TRBV6-5	NA	NA	TRBJ2-7	TGTGCCAGTGCCGTTAGCTCCTACGAGCAGTACTTC	CASAVSSYEQYF
TRBV25-1	TRBD2	NA	TRBJ2-1	TGTGCCAGCAAAGGAAGCGGGACTCACAATGAGCAGTTCTTC	CASKGSGTHNEQFF
TRBV24-1	NA	NA	TRBJ2-2	TGTGCCACCAGTGATTTCGGCAGGGACTTAAACGCGAACACCGGGGAGCTGTTTTTT	CATSDFGRDLNANTGELFF
TRBV18	TRBD1	NA	TRBJ1-4	TGTGCCAGCTCAGCTGACAGGGCTTATGAAAAACTGTTTTTT	CASSADRAYEKLFF
TRBV2	TRBD1	NA	TRBJ1-2	TGTGCCAGCAGTCTGGCCGTATCCGGGACAGGGTTCTTCGGCTACACCTTC	CASSLAVSGTGFFGYTF
TRBV15	NA	NA	TRBJ1-5	TGTGCCACCAGCAGAGATAGGGCAAATCAGCCCCAGCATTTT	CATSRDRANQPQHF
TRBV6-5	NA	NA	TRBJ1-4	TGTGCCAGCAGCCGGGGGACTAATGAAAAACTGTTTTTT	CASSRGTNEKLFF
TRBV3-1/TRBV3-2	NA	once	TRBJ1-6	TGTGCCAGCAGCCAAGAGAAGAACTTACCCCTCCACTTT	CASSQEKNLPLHF
TRBV27	TRBD1	NA	TRBJ1-6	TGTGCCAGCAGTTGGGACAGGGGGCATTCACCCCTCCACTTT	CASSWDRGHSPLHF
TRBV19	NA	NA	TRBJ1-5	TGTGCCAGTAGTATTAGCAATTCTATCCAGCCCCAGCATTTT	CASSISNSIQPQHF
TRBV6-5	NA	NA	TRBJ2-5	TGTGCCAGCAGTTCCTGGGCTCAAGAGACCCAGTACTTC	CASSSWAQETQYF
TRBV28	TRBD1	NA	TRBJ2-5	TGTGCCAGCAGCAAGATGGGGACAGCCCAAGAGACCCAGTACTTC	CASSKMGTAQETQYF
TRBV23-1	NA	NA	TRBJ2-7	TGCGCCAGCGGGAGGAACTACGAGCAGTACTTC	CASGRNYEQYF
TRBV5-4	NA	few	TRBJ1-1	TGTGCCACCACGGTAGCCGAGGGGAGGGACACTGAAGCTTTCTTT	CATTVAEGRDTEAFF
TRBV30	TRBD1	NA	TRBJ1-4	TGTGCCTGGGGGCGGGGACAGGGCACTAATGAAAAACTGTTTTTT	CAWGRGQGTNEKLFF
TRBV5-1	NA	few	TRBJ2-5	TGCGCCAGCAGCTTCCTGGGAGACTGGAAAGAGACCCAGTACTTC	CASSFLGDWKETQYF
TRBV4-1	NA	NA	TRBJ2-1	TGCGCCAGCAGCCAAGACGGGGGGCCCGTCTACAATGAGCAGTTCTTC	CASSQDGGPVYNEQFF
TRBV29-1	NA	NA	TRBJ2-3	TGCAGCGTTGAAGATTTGGGTATTAGACCCCGCACAGATACGCAGTATTTT	CSVEDLGIRPRTDTQYF
TRBV7-8	NA	NA	TRBJ2-5	TGTGCCAGCAGCCCCGGCGGGGAGCAAGAGACCCAGTACTTC	CASSPGGEQETQYF
TRBV5-1	TRBD1	NA	TRBJ1-1	TGCGCCAGCAGCCCATCGGGACAGTCGAACACTGAAGCTTTCTTT	CASSPSGQSNTEAFF
TRBV7-9	TRBD1	NA	TRBJ2-3	TGTGCCAGCAGCGAGGGGACAGGCACAGATACGCAGTATTTT	CASSEGTGTDTQYF
TRBV30	NA	NA	TRBJ2-3	TGTGCCTGGACCGACAGCACAGATACGCAGTATTTT	CAWTDSTDTQYF
TRBV5-6	NA	NA	TRBJ2-5	TGTGCCAGCAGCTTCCCGTTCGTGGTGGAGACCCAGTACTTC	CASSFPFVVETQYF
TRBV28	NA	NA	TRBJ2-7	TGTGCCAGCAGTTTATATTCTCCCGCGGAGCAGTACTTC	CASSLYSPAEQYF
TRBV5-4	NA	NA	TRBJ1-1	TGTGCCAGCGGACGTGGTGGGGTGGGCACTGAAGCTTTCTTT	CASGRGGVGTEAFF
TRBV7-8	NA	NA	TRBJ2-6	TGTGCCAGCAGCCTATCTAGCTCCGGGGCCAACGTCCTGACTTTC	CASSLSSSGANVLTF
TRBV27	NA	NA	TRBJ2-2	TGTGCCAGCAGTGAGGTCGTCGCCGGGGAGCTGTTTTTT	CASSEVVAGELFF